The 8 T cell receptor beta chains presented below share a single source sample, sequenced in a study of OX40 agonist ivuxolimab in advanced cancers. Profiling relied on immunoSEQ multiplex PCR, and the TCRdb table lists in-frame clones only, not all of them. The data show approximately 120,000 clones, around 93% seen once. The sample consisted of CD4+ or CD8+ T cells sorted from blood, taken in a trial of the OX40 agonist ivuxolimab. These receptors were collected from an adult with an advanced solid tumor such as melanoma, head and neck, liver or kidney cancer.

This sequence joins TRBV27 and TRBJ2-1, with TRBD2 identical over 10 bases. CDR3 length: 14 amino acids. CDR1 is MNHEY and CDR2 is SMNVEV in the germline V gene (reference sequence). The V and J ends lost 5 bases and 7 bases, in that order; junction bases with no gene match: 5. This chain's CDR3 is CASSTSGNQNEQFF. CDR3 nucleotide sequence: TGTGCCAGCAGTACTAGCGGGAATCAGAATGAGCAGTTCTTC.

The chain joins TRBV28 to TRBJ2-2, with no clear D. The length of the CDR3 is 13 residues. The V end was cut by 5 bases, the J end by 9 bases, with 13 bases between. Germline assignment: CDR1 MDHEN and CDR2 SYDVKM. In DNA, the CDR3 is TGTGCCAGCAGTCCCGATTGGTCCAGGGAGCTGTTTTTT. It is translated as CASSPDWSRELFF.

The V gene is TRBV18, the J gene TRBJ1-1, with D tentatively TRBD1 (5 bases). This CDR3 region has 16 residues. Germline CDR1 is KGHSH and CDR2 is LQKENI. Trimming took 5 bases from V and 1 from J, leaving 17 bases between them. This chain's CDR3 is CASSNSRRGENTEAFF. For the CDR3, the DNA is TGTGCCAGCTCAAATAGCCGGCGGGGCGAGAACACTGAAGCTTTCTTT.

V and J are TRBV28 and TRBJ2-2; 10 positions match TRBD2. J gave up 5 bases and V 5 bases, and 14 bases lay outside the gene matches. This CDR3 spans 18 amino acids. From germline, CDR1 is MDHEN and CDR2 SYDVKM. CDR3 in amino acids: CASSGSGASGSQTGELFF. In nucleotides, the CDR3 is TGTGCCAGCAGTGGGAGCGGGGCTAGCGGGAGTCAAACCGGGGAGCTGTTTTTT.

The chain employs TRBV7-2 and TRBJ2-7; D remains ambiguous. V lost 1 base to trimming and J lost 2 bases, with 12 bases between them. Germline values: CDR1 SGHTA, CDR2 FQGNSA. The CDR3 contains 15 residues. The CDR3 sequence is CASSLGKSRAYEQYF. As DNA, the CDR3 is TGTGCCAGCAGCTTAGGCAAAAGTAGGGCCTACGAGCAGTACTTC. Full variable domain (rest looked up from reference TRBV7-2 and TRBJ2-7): GAGVSQSPSNKVTEKGKDVELRCDPISGHTALYWYRQSLGQGLEFLIYFQGNSAPDKSGLPSDRFSAERTGGSVSTLTIQRTQQEDSAVYLCASSLGKSRAYEQYFGPGTRLTVT.

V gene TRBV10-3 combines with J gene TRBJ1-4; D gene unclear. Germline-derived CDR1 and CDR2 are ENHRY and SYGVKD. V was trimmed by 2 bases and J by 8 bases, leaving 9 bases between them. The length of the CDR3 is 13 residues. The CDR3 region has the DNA TGTGCCATCAGTGAGAGGGAGGACGAAAAACTGTTTTTT. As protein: CAISEREDEKLFF.

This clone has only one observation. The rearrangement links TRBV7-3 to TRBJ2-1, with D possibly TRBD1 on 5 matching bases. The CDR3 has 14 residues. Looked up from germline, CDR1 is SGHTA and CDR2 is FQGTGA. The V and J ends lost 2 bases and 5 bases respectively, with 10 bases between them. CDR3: CASSLPGRNNEQFF. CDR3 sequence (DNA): TGTGCCAGCAGCTTACCAGGGCGGAACAATGAGCAGTTCTTC. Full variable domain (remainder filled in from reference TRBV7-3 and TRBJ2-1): GAGVSQTPSNKVTEKGKYVELRCDPISGHTALYWYRQSLGQGPEFLIYFQGTGAADDSGLPNDRFFAVRPEGSVSTLKIQRTERGDSAVYLCASSLPGRNNEQFFGPGTRLTVL.

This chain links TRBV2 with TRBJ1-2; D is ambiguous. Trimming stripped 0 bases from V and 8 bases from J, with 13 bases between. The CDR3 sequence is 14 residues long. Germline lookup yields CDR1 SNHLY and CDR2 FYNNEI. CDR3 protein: CASSEALPAGGYTF. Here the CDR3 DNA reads TGTGCCAGCAGTGAAGCGCTTCCGGCCGGGGGCTACACCTTC. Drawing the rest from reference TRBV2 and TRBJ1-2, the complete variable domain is EPEVTQTPSHQVTQMGQEVILRCVPISNHLYFYWYRQILGQKVEFLVSFYNNEISEKSEIFDDQFSVERPDGSNFTLKIRSTKLEDSAMYFCASSEALPAGGYTFGSGTRLTVV.